One and the same sample provided the 8 T cell receptor beta chains below, sequenced in a study of neurological immune-mediated disorders. TCRdb re-derived calls from the 5' RACE reads in MiXCR, one entry per CDR3 protein. The data show some 77,000 distinct CDR3 sequences, under 10% seen once. The sequenced sample consisted of PBMCs. The receptor source for this set is a man aged 50-59 years in good health.

This clonotype appeared many times. The V gene is TRBV5-1, the J gene TRBJ2-2, with 8 bases identical to TRBD1. Germline assignment: CDR1 SGHRS and CDR2 YFSETQ. The junction had 11 bases not matched to a gene; V was cut back by 4 bases and J by 6 bases. This CDR3 region has 16 residues. For the CDR3, the DNA is TGCGCCAGCAGCCCCGGACAGGGCTCGTACCCCGGGGAGCTGTTTTTT. Translating it yields CASSPGQGSYPGELFF. The variable domain in full, completed from reference TRBV5-1 and TRBJ2-2, reads KAGVTQTPRYLIKTRGQQVTLSCSPISGHRSVSWYQQTPGQGLQFLFEYFSETQRNKGNFPGRFSGRQFSNSRSEMNVSTLELGDSALYLCASSPGQGSYPGELFFGEGSRLTVL.

This clonotype occurred many times. This chain joins TRBV7-9 and TRBJ2-4; D ambiguous. Germline V CDR1 and CDR2: SEHNR, FQNEAQ (reference sequence). V shed 2 bases and J shed 5 bases, with 16 bases lying between them. This CDR3 is built from 16 residues. Written as DNA, the CDR3 is TGTGCCAGCAGCTTAAATCCATCTTCCAGCCAAAACATTCAGTACTTC. Residues: CASSLNPSSSQNIQYF.

The sample holds many counts of this clonotype. The chain recombines TRBV28 with TRBJ2-3, with TRBD2 matching 12 bases. The junction had 10 bases not matched to a gene; V was cut back by 4 bases and J by 5 bases. Germline-derived CDR1 and CDR2 are MDHEN and SYDVKM. CDR3 length: 17 residues. The chain's CDR3 is CASSSHGLAGSGDTQYF. The CDR3 DNA is TGTGCCAGCAGTTCCCACGGACTAGCGGGGTCAGGAGATACGCAGTATTTT.

This clonotype was counted at least ten times. V and J are TRBV10-3 and TRBJ2-2, with 9 bases aligning to TRBD1. Trimming took 6 bases from V and 4 from J; bases not matched to a gene: 15. The CDR3 contains 18 residues. CDR1 is ENHRY, CDR2 SYGVKD, per germline. The CDR3 spells CAISLRRTGESGTGELFF. The CDR3 DNA is TGTGCCATCAGCCTAAGAAGGACAGGGGAGAGTGGCACCGGGGAGCTGTTTTTT.

The V gene is TRBV28, the J gene TRBJ2-7; the D is unclear. V was trimmed by 4 bases and J by 4 bases, leaving 17 bases between them. The CDR3 is made up of 15 amino acids. Germline V lookup: CDR1 MDHEN, CDR2 SYDVKM. In DNA, the CDR3 is TGTGCCAGCAGTTCCCCCGGGCAGACTTCATACGAGCAGTACTTC. Translation gives CASSSPGQTSYEQYF. Supplemented by reference TRBV28 and TRBJ2-7, the full variable domain reads DVKVTQSSRYLVKRTGEKVFLECVQDMDHENMFWYRQDPGLGLRLIYFSYDVKMKEKGDIPEGYSVSREKKERFSLILESASTNQTSMYLCASSSPGQTSYEQYFGPGTRLTVT.

This clonotype was detected many times. V usage is TRBV28 and J usage is TRBJ2-7; D perhaps matches TRBD2 (5 bases). V lost 6 bases and J lost 4, with 16 bases in between. The CDR3 has 14 residues. The V gene's germline CDR1 is MDHEN and CDR2 SYDVKM. The CDR3 sequence is CASRSPRGIYEQYF. The CDR3 DNA is TGTGCCAGCAGATCCCCCCGGGGTATTTACGAGCAGTACTTC.

This clonotype has ten or more counts. The genes are TRBV20-1 and TRBJ2-5, with 8 bases lining up with TRBD1. Germline V gene sequence: CDR1 DFQATT, CDR2 SNEGSKA (reference sequence). This CDR3 region has 12 residues. V shed 5 bases and J 5 bases; nucleotides not matched to a gene: 4. The CDR3 reads CSAPGGGETQYF. The CDR3 DNA reads TGCAGTGCTCCAGGGGGCGGGGAGACCCAGTACTTC.

This clonotype was picked up many times. This chain joins TRBV5-1 and TRBJ2-5; maybe TRBD1 (5 bases). The CDR3 has 15 amino acids. Germline CDR1 is SGHRS and CDR2 is YFSETQ. With 0 bases removed from V and 1 base from J, the gap between germline ends came to 10 bases. CDR3: CASSLGQIIQETQYF. The CDR3 nucleotides are TGCGCCAGCAGCTTGGGACAGATTATCCAAGAGACCCAGTACTTC.